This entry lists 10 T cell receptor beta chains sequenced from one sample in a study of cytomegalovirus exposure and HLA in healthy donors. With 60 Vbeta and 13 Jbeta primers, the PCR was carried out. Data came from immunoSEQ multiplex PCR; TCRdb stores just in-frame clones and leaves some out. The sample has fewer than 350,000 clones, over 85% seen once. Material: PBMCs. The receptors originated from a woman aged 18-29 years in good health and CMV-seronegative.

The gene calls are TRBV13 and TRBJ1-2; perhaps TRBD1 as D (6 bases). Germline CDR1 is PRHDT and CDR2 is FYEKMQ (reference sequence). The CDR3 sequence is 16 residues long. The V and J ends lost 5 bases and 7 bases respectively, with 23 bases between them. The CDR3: CASSPLRTDGRSGYTF. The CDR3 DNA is TGTGCCAGCAGCCCCCTCCGGACAGACGGGAGGAGTGGCTACACCTTC.

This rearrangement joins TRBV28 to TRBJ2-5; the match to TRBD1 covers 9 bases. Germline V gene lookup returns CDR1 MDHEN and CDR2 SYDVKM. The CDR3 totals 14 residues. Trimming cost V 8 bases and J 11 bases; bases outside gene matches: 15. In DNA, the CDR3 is TGTGCCAGCGAACGACAGGGGGGGGGCTGGGAGCAGTACTTC. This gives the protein CASERQGGGWEQYF.

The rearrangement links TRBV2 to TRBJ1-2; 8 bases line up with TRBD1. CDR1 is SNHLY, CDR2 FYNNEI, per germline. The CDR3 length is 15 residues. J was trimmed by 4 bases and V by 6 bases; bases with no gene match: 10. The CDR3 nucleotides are TGTGCCAGCAGAGATTGTGGACAGGGTCCCTATGGCTACACCTTC. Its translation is CASRDCGQGPYGYTF.

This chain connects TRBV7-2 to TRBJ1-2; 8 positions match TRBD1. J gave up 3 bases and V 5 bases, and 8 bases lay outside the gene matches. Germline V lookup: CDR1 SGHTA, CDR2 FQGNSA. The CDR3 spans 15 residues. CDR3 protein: CASSPRAGGDYGYTF. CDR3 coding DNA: TGTGCCAGCAGCCCTCGGGCAGGGGGCGACTATGGCTACACCTTC.

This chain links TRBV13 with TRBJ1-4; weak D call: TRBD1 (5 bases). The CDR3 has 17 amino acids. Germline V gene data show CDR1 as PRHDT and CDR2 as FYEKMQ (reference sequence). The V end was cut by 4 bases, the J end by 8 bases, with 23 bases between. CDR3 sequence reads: CASSSSGGKSIGEKLFF. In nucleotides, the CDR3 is TGTGCCAGCAGCTCCTCGGGGGGTAAAAGTATAGGCGAAAAACTGTTTTTT.

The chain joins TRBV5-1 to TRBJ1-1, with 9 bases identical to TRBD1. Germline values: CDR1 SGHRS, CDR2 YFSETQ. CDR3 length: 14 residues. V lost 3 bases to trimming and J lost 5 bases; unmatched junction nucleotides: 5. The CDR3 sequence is CASSSGTGRTEAFF. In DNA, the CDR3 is TGCGCCAGCAGCTCCGGGACAGGGAGGACTGAAGCTTTCTTT.

The CDR3 spells CASSAPLAGGKETQYF. CDR3 DNA sequence: TGTGCCAGCAGCGCGCCCCTAGCGGGGGGGAAAGAGACCCAGTACTTC. The chain couples TRBV7-6 to TRBJ2-5; TRBD2 aligns across 12 bases. This CDR3 spans 16 amino acids. Trimming removed 5 bases from V and 3 bases from J; junction bases left unmatched: 7. Germline assignment: CDR1 SGHVS and CDR2 FNYEAQ.

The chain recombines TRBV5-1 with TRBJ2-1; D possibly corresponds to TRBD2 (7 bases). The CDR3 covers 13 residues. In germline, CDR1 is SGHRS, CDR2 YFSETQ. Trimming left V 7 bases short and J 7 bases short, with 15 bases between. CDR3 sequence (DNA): TGCGCCAGCTCCAGGGGAGGGGTGAATGAGCAGTTCTTC. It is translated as CASSRGGVNEQFF.

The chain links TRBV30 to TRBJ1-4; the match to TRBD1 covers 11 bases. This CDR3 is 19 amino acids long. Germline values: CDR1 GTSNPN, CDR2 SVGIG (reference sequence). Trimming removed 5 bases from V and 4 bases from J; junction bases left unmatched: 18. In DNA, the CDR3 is TGTGCCTGGGGGCCATTGATCGGGACAGGGGGAGGTGGTAATGAAAAACTGTTTTTT. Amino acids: CAWGPLIGTGGGGNEKLFF.

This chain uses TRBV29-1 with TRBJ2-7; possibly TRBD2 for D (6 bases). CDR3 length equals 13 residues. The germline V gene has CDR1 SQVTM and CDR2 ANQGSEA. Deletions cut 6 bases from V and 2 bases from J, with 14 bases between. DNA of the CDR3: TGCAGCGTGGAGGGACCGAGTACCTACGAGCAGTACTTC. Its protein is CSVEGPSTYEQYF.